The subject of this entry is one T cell receptor (beta chain). Its specificity is unknown. Other DNA sequences in this specimen translate into the identical CDR3. The source of the sample is a study of shared clonotypes between healthy human individuals. At the level of the study: Every donor yielded three CD4 naive, three CD4 memory, two CD8 naive and one CD8 memory plate. Study results and caveats: Sorted-subset samples were not fully sequenced, rarefaction indicated.

CD45RO-negative, CCR7-selected cells formed the naive CD8 fraction, which excluded terminally differentiated effector memory CD45RA+ cells. The CDR3 covers 15 residues. V was shortened by 0 bases and J by 3 bases, with 8 bases between the two germline ends. The germline gives CDR1 MGHRA, CDR2 YSYEKL. Generated by immunoSEQ multiplex PCR, the TCRdb table keeps only in-frame clones and is missing some. The sample has fewer than 1 million clones; about 96% are singletons. The chain employs TRBV4-1 and TRBJ2-2; possible D gene TRBD1, 5 bases. This receptor was obtained from a man in his thirties or forties in good health. Specimen: naive CD8+ T cells sorted from blood. DNA of the CDR3: TGCGCCAGCAGCCAAGATCCAGGGTACACCGGGGAGCTGTTTTTT. It encodes CASSQDPGYTGELFF.